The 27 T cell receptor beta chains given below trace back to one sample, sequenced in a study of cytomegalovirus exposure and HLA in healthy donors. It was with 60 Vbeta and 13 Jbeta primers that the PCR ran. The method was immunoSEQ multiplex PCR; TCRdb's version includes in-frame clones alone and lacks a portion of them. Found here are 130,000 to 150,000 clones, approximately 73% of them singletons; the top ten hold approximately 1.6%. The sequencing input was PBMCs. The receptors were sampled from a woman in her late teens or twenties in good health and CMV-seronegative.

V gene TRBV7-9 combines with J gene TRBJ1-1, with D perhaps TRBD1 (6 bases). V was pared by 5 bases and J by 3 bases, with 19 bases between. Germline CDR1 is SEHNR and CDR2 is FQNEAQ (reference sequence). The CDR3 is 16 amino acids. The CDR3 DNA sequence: TGTGCCAGCAGCCCCCGAGGGGGAACCAAGGACACTGAAGCTTTCTTT. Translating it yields CASSPRGGTKDTEAFF.

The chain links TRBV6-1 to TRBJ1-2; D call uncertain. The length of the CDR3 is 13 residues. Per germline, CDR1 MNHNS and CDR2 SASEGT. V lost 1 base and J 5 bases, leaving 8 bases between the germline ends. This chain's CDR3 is CASSEDSSYGYTF. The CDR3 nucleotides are TGTGCCAGCAGTGAAGACAGCTCATATGGCTACACCTTC.

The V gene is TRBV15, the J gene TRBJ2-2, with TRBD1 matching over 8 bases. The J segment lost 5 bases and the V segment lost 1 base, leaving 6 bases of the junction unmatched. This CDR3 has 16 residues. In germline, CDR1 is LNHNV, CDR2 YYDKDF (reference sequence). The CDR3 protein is CATSRGQGLGTGELFF. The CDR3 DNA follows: TGTGCCACCAGCAGAGGACAGGGGTTGGGGACCGGGGAGCTGTTTTTT.

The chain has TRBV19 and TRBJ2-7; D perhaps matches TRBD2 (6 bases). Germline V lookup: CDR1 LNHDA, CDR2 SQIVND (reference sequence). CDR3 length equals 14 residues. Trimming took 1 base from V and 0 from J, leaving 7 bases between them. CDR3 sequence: CASSIVADSYEQYF. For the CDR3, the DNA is TGTGCCAGTAGTATAGTAGCGGACTCCTACGAGCAGTACTTC.

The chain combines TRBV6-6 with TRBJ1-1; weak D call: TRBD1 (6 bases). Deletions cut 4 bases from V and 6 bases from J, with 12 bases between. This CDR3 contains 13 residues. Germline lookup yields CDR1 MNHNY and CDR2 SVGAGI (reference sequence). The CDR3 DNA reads TGTGCCAGCAGTTTCACAGGGTTGGCTGAAGCTTTCTTT. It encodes CASSFTGLAEAFF.

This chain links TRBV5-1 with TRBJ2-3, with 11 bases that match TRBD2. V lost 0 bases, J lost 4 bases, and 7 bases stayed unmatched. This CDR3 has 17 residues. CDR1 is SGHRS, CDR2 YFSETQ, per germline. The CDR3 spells CASSLGTSGSGPDTQYF. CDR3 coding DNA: TGCGCCAGCAGCTTGGGAACTAGCGGGAGTGGGCCAGATACGCAGTATTTT.

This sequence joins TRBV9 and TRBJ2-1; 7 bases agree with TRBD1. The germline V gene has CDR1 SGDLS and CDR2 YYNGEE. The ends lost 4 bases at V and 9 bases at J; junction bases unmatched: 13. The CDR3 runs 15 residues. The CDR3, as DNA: TGTGCCAGCAGCTTTCCCTCCGGGGACAGCAGTGAGCAGTTCTTC. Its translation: CASSFPSGDSSEQFF.

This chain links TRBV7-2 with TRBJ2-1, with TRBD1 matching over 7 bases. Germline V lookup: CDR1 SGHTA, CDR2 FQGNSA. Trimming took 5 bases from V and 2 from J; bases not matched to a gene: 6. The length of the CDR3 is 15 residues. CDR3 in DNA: TGTGCCAGCAGCCTTAGGGGGCCTACCTACAATGAGCAGTTCTTC. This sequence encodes CASSLRGPTYNEQFF. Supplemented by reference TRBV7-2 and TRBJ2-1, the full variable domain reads GAGVSQSPSNKVTEKGKDVELRCDPISGHTALYWYRQSLGQGLEFLIYFQGNSAPDKSGLPSDRFSAERTGGSVSTLTIQRTQQEDSAVYLCASSLRGPTYNEQFFGPGTRLTVL.

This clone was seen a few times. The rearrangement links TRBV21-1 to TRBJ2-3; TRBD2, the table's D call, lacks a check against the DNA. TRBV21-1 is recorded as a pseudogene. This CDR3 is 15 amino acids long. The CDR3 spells CASNSTSPCTDTQYF. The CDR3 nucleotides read TGTGCCAGCAACTCCACTAGCCCGTGCACAGATACGCAGTATTTT.

The CDR3 sequence: CASSFGTDYNSPLHF. The CDR3 nucleotides are TGTGCCAGCAGCTTCGGGACAGACTATAATTCACCCCTCCACTTT. The chain is built from TRBV7-9 and TRBJ1-6; 7 nucleotides align to TRBD1. CDR1 and CDR2 (germline): SEHNR, FQNEAQ (reference sequence). This CDR3 has 15 amino acids. The ends lost 3 bases at V and 3 bases at J; junction bases unmatched: 2.

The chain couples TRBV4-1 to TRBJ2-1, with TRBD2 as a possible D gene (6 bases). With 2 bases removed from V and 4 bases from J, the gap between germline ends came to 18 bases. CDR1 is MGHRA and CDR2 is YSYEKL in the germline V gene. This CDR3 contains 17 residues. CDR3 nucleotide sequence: TGCGCCAGCAGCCAAAAGCAGACGGGACTTTCGTACAATGAGCAGTTCTTC. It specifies CASSQKQTGLSYNEQFF.

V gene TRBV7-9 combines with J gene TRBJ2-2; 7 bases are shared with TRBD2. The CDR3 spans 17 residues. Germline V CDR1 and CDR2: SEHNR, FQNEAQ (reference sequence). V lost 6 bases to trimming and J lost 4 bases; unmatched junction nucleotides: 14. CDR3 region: CASRPQFGGISTGELFF. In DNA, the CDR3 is TGTGCCAGCAGGCCCCAGTTCGGGGGGATTAGCACCGGGGAGCTGTTTTTT. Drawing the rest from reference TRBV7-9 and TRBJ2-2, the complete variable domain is DTGVSQNPRHKITKRGQNVTFRCDPISEHNRLYWYRQTLGQGPEFLTYFQNEAQLEKSRLLSDRFSAERPKGSFSTLEIQRTEQGDSAMYLCASRPQFGGISTGELFFGEGSRLTVL.

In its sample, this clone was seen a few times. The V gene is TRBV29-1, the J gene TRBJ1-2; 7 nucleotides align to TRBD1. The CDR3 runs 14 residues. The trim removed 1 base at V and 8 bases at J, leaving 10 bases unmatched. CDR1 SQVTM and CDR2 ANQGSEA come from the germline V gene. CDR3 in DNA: TGCAGCGTTGAAGTAAGGGGGCCAGGCCGGGGCTACACCTTC. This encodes CSVEVRGPGRGYTF. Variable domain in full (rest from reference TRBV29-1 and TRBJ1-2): SAVISQKPSRDICQRGTSLTIQCQVDSQVTMMFWYRQQPGQSLTLIATANQGSEATYESGFVIDKFPISRPNLTFSTLTVSNMSPEDSSIYLCSVEVRGPGRGYTFGSGTRLTVV.

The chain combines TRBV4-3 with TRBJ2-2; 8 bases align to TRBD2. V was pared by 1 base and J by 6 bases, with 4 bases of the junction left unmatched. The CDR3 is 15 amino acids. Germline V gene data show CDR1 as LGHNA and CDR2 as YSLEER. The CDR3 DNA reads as TGCGCCAGCAGCCAAGGAGCGGGAGTCCCCGGGGAGCTGTTTTTT. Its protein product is CASSQGAGVPGELFF.

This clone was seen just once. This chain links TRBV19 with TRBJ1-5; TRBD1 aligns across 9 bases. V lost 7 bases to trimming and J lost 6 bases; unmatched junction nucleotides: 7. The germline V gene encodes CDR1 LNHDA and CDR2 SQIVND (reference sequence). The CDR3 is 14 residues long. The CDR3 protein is CASNPGTGSQPQHF. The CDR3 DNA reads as TGTGCCAGTAACCCCGGGACAGGGAGTCAGCCCCAGCATTTT.

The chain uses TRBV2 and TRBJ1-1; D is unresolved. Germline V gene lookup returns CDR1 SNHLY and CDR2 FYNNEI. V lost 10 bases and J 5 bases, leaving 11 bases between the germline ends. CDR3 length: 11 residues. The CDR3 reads CATFQRTEAFF. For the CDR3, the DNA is TGTGCCACCTTTCAGAGGACTGAAGCTTTCTTT.

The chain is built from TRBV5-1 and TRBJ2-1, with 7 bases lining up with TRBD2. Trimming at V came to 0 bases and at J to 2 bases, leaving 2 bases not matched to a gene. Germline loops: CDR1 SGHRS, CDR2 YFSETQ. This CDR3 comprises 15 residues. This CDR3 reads CASSLGLAAYNEQFF. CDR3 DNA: TGCGCCAGCAGCTTGGGTCTAGCGGCCTACAATGAGCAGTTCTTC.

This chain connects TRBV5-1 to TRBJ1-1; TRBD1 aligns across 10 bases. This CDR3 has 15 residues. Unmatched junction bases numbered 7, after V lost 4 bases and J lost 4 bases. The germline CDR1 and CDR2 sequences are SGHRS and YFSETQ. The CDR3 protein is CASSPAGTGVTEAFF. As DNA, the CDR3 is TGCGCCAGCAGCCCAGCTGGGACAGGGGTCACTGAAGCTTTCTTT.

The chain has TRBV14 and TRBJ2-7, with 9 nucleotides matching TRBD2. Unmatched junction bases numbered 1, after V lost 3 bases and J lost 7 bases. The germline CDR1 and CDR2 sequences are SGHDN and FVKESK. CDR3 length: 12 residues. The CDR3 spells CASSQLAGEQYV. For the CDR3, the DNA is TGTGCCAGCAGCCAGCTAGCGGGGGAGCAGTACGTC.

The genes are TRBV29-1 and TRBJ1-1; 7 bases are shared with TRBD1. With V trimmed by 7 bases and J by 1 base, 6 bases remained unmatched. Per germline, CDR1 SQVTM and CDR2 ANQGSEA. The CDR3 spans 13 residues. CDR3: CSGKQGPNTEAFF. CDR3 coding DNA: TGCAGCGGAAAACAGGGGCCGAACACTGAAGCTTTCTTT.

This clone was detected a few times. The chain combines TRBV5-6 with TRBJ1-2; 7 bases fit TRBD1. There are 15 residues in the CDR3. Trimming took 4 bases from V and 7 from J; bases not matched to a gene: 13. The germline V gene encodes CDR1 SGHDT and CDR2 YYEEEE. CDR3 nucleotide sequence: TGTGCCAGCAGCCCAAGACAGGGTTGGGTAGCTGGCTACACCTTC. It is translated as CASSPRQGWVAGYTF.

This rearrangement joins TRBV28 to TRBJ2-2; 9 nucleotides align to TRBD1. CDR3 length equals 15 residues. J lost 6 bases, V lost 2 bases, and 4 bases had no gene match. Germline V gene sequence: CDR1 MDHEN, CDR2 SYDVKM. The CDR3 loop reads CASSLGDREAGELFF. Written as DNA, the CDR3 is TGTGCCAGCAGTTTAGGGGACAGGGAAGCCGGGGAGCTGTTTTTT.

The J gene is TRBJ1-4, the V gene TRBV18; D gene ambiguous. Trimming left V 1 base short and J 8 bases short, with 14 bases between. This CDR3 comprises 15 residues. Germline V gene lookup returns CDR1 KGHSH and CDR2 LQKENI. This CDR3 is CASSPLGDHAEKLFF. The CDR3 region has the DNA TGTGCCAGCTCACCACTCGGGGATCACGCCGAAAAACTGTTTTTT.

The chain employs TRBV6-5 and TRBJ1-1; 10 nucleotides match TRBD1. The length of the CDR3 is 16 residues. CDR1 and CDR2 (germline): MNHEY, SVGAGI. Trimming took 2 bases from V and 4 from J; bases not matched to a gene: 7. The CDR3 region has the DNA TGTGCCAGCAGTTACGCCGGGACAGGGGTAGGCACTGAAGCTTTCTTT. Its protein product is CASSYAGTGVGTEAFF.

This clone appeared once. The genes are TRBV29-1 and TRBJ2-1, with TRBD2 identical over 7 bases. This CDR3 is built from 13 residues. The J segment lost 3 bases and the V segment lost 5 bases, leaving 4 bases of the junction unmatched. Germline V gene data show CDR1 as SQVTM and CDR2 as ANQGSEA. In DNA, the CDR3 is TGCAGCGTTTTCGGGGGGAGCTACAATGAGCAGTTCTTC. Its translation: CSVFGGSYNEQFF.

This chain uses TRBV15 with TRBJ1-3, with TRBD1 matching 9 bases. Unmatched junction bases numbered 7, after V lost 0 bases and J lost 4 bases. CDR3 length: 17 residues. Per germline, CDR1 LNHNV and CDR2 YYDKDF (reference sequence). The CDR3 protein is CATSRDRTGAPGNTIYF. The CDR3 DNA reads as TGTGCCACCAGCAGAGATAGGACAGGGGCACCCGGAAACACCATATATTTT.

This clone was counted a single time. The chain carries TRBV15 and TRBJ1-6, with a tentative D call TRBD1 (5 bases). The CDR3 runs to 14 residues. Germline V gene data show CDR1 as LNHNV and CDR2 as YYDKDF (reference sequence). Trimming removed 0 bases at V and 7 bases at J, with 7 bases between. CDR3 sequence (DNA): TGTGCCACCAGCAGAGAACAGGCCAATTCACCCCTCCACTTT. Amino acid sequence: CATSREQANSPLHF.